Shown below are 7 T cell receptor beta chains from a single sample sequenced in a study of blood T cell repertoires in COVID-19. TCRdb's table, derived via immunoSEQ multiplex PCR, lists solely in-frame clones and lacks some. The data contain about 150,000 clones, 70% to 80% of them seen just once; the ten biggest clones take up 16%. The sample consisted of peripheral blood. All receptors derive from a man in his fifties with acute or convalescent COVID-19.

V is TRBV3-1 (or the pseudogene TRBV3-2) and J is TRBJ1-2; 8 bases map to TRBD1. The germline V gene has CDR1 LGHDT and CDR2 YNNKEL (reference sequence). J was trimmed by 0 bases and V by 4 bases; bases with no gene match: 7. This CDR3 spans 16 amino acids. This CDR3 is CASSPNRGTANYGYTF. The CDR3 bases are TGTGCCAGCAGCCCAAACAGGGGGACCGCTAACTATGGCTACACCTTC.

This chain's CDR3 is CATSRAGDYGYTF. CDR3 DNA: TGTGCCACCAGCAGAGCGGGGGATTATGGCTACACCTTC. The chain combines TRBV15 with TRBJ1-2, with D possibly being TRBD1 (5 bases). The germline gives CDR1 LNHNV, CDR2 YYDKDF (reference sequence). Trimming shortened V by 1 base and J by 5 bases, and 8 bases separated the two germline ends. CDR3 length: 13 residues.

Concerning this clone itself: In the same sample, other DNA sequences code for this CDR3. The chain couples TRBV7-2 to TRBJ1-3, with a weak D call TRBD1 (6 bases). Germline V gene lookup returns CDR1 SGHTA and CDR2 FQGNSA. The ends were cut back, 0 bases at V and 4 bases at J, with 7 bases in the middle. The CDR3 extends over 14 amino acids. The CDR3 bases are TGTGCCAGCAGCTTAGCGGGGGCCGGAAACACCATATATTTT. Protein: CASSLAGAGNTIYF.

This clone has only one observation. The chain links TRBV2 to TRBJ2-7; TRBD1 agrees at 12 bases. CDR1 and CDR2 (germline): SNHLY, FYNNEI. Losses at the gene ends were 8 bases for V and 4 bases for J; bases not matched to a gene: 6. The CDR3 is made up of 14 amino acids. In nucleotides, the CDR3 is TGTGCCAGCTACCGGGACAGGGGGCAATACGAGCAGTACGTC. Protein product: CASYRDRGQYEQYV.

V usage is TRBV28 and J usage is TRBJ2-3; 11 bases match TRBD2. J was trimmed by 10 bases and V by 5 bases; bases with no gene match: 23. Germline V gene data show CDR1 as MDHEN and CDR2 as SYDVKM. The CDR3 is 19 amino acids. CDR3 amino acids: CASSPGRGLAGGPAPAQYF. CDR3 in DNA: TGTGCCAGCAGTCCGGGGCGGGGTCTAGCGGGGGGCCCTGCCCCTGCGCAGTATTTT.

The chain carries TRBV30 and TRBJ2-3; 8 bases line up with TRBD2. The ends lost 4 bases at V and 0 bases at J; junction bases unmatched: 3. The CDR3 runs to 14 residues. Germline assignment: CDR1 GTSNPN and CDR2 SVGIG (reference sequence). CDR3 DNA sequence: TGTGCCTGGACGATAGCGGGGAGCACAGATACGCAGTATTTT. This codes for CAWTIAGSTDTQYF. Full variable domain (remainder filled in from reference TRBV30 and TRBJ2-3): SQTIHQWPATLVQPVGSPLSLECTVEGTSNPNLYWYRQAAGRGLQLLFYSVGIGQISSEVPQNLSASRPQDRQFILSSKKLLLSDSGFYLCAWTIAGSTDTQYFGPGTRLTVL.

The chain has TRBV30 and TRBJ1-6; D is possibly TRBD1 (6 bases). The V end lost 0 bases, the J end lost 10 bases, and 13 bases lay between the germline ends. CDR3 length equals 14 residues. The germline CDR1 and CDR2 sequences are GTSNPN and SVGIG (reference sequence). The CDR3 spells CAWSVGQGKSPLHF. CDR3 nucleotide sequence: TGTGCCTGGAGTGTTGGTCAGGGGAAATCACCCCTCCACTTT.